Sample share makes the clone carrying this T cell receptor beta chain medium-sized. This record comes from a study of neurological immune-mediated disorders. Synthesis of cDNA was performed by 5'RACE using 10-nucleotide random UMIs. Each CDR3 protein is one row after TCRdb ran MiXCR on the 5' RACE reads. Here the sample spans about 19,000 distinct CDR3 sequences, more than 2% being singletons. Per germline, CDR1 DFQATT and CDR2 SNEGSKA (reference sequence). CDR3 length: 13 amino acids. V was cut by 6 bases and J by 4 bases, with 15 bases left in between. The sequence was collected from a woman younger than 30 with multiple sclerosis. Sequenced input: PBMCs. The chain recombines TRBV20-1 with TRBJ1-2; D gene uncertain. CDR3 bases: TGCAGTGCGTCGGCAGAATCTACCTATGGCTACACCTTC. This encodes CSASAESTYGYTF.